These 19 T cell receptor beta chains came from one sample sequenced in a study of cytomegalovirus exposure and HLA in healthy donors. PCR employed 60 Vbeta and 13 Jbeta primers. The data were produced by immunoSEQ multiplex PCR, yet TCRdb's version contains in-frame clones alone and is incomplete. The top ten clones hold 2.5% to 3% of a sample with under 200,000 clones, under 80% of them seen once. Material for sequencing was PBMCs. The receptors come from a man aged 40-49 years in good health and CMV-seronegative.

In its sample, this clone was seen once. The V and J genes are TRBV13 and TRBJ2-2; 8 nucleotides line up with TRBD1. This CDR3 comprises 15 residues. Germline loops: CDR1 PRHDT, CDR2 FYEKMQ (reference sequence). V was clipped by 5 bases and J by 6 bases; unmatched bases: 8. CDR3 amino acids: CASSTWTGRAGELFF. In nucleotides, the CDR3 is TGTGCCAGCAGCACATGGACAGGGCGAGCCGGGGAGCTGTTTTTT.

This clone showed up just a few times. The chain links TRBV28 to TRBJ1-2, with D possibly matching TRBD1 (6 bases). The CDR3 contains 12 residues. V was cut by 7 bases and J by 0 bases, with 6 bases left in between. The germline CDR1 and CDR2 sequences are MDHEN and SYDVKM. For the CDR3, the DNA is TGTGCCAGCAACAGGGCTAACTATGGCTACACCTTC. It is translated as CASNRANYGYTF.

The chain's CDR3 is CASSLRSGQGAYEQYF. The CDR3 DNA reads as TGTGCCAGCAGCCTTCGGTCGGGACAGGGGGCGTACGAGCAGTACTTC. The chain is built from TRBV7-6 and TRBJ2-7, with 12 bases that match TRBD1. CDR1 is SGHVS and CDR2 is FNYEAQ in the germline V gene. This CDR3 is built from 16 residues. V was clipped by 5 bases and J by 4 bases; unmatched bases: 9.

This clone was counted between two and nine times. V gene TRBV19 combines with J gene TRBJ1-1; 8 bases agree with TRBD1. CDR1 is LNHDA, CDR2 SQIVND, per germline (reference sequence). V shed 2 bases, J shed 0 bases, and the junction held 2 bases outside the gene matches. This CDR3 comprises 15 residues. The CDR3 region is CASSIQGALNTEAFF. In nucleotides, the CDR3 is TGTGCCAGTAGTATACAGGGGGCCTTGAACACTGAAGCTTTCTTT.

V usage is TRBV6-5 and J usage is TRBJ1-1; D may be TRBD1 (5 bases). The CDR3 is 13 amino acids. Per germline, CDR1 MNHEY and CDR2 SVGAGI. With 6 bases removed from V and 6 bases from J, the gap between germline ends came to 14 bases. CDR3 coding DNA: TGTGCCAGCAGCGCAACAGGAGTCTCTGAAGCTTTCTTT. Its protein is CASSATGVSEAFF.

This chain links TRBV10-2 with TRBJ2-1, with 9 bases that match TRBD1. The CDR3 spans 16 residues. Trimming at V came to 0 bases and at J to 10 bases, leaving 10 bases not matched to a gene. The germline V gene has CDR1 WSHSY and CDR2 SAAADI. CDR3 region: CASSESSGTGSREQFF. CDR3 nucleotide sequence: TGCGCCAGCAGTGAGTCCTCCGGGACAGGGTCACGGGAGCAGTTCTTC.

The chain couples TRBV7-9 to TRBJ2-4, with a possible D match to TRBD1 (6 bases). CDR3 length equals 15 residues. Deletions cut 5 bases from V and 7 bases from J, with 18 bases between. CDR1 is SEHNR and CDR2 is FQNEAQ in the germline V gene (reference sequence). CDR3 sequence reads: CASSPDRGIGNIQYF. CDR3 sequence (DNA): TGTGCCAGCAGCCCGGACAGAGGGATCGGGAACATTCAGTACTTC.

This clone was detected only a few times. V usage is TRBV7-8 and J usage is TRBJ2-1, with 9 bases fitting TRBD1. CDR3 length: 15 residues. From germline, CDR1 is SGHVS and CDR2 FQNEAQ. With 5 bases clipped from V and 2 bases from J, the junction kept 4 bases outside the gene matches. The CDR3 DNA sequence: TGTGCCAGCAGCGTAACAGGGGGCGCCTACAATGAGCAGTTCTTC. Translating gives CASSVTGGAYNEQFF.

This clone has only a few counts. In DNA form, the CDR3 reads TGTGCCAGCAGCGTAGCGGCGCAGGGGGGCTACGAGCAGTACTTC. Protein sequence: CASSVAAQGGYEQYF. This sequence joins TRBV9 and TRBJ2-7, with D possibly being TRBD1 (7 bases). V was trimmed by 0 bases and J by 3 bases, leaving 13 bases between them. CDR1 is SGDLS, CDR2 YYNGEE, per germline. The CDR3 is 15 amino acids.

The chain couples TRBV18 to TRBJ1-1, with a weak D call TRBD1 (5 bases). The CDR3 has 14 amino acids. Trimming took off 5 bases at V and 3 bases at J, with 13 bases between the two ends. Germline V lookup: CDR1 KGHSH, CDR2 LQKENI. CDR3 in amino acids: CASSSGKLDTEAFF. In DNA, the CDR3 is TGTGCCAGCTCATCAGGGAAGTTGGACACTGAAGCTTTCTTT.

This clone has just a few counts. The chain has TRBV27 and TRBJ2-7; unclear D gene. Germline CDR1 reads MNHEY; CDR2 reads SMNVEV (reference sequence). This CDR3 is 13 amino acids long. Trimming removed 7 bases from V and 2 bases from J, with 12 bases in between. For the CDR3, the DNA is TGTGCCAGCACAGGCCCTCCGACCTACGAGCAGTACTTC. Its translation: CASTGPPTYEQYF.

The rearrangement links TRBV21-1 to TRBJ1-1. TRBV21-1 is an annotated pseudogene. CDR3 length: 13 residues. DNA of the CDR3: TGTGCCAGAGGGAGGGTGCGAGACACTGAAGCTTTCTTT. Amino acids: CARGRVRDTEAFF.

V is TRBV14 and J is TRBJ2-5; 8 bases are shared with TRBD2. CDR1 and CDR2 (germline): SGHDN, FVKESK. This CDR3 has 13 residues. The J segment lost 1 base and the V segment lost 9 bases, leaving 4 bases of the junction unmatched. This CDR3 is CASGLAPQETQYF. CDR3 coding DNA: TGTGCCAGTGGACTAGCACCCCAAGAGACCCAGTACTTC. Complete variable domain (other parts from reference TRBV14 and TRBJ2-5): EAGVTQFPSHSVIEKGQTVTLRCDPISGHDNLYWYRRVMGKEIKFLLHFVKESKQDESGMPNNRFLAERTGGTYSTLKVQPAELEDSGVYFCASGLAPQETQYFGPGTRLLVL.

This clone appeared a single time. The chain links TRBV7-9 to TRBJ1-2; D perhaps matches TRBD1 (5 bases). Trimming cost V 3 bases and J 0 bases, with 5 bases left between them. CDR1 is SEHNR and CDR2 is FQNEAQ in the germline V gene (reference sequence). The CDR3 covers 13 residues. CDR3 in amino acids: CASSLTANYGYTF. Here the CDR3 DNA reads TGTGCCAGCAGCTTGACAGCTAACTATGGCTACACCTTC.

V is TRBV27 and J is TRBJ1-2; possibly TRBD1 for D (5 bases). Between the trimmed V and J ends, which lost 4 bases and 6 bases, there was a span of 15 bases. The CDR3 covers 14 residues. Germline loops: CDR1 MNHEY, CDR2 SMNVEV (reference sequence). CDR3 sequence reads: CASSSPGEFHGYTF. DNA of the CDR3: TGTGCCAGCAGTTCTCCGGGGGAGTTTCATGGCTACACCTTC.

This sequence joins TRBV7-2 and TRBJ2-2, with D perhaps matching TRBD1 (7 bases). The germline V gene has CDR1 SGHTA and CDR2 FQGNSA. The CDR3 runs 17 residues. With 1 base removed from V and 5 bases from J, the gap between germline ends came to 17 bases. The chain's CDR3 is CASSLGQGGSWTGELFF. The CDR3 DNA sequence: TGTGCCAGCAGCTTAGGGCAGGGGGGAAGTTGGACCGGGGAGCTGTTTTTT.

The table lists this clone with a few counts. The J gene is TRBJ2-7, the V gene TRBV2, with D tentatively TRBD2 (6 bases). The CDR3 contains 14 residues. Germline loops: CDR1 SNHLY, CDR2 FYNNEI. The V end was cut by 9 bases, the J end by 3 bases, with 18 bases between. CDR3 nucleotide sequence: TGTGCCAGAGATGGGTGGGGGGTTCTCTACGAGCAGTACTTC. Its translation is CARDGWGVLYEQYF.

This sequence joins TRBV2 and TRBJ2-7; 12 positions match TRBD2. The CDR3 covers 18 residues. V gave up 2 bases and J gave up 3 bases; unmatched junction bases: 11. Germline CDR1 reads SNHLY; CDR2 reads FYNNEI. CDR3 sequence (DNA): TGTGCCAGCAGTGAAAACCCTCTCCGACTAGCGGGAGACTACGAGCAGTACTTC. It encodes CASSENPLRLAGDYEQYF.

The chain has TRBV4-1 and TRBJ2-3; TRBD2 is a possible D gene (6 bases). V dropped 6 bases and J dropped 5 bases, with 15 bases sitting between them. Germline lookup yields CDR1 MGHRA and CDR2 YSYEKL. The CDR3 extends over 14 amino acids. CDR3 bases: TGCGCCAGCAGACCAGGAGGGCACGAAGATACGCAGTATTTT. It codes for CASRPGGHEDTQYF.